The sequence of this T cell receptor beta chain was determined in a study of cytomegalovirus exposure and HLA in healthy donors. Study-level results: Investigators reported 164 TCR beta chains as tied to cytomegalovirus. Three chains tied to CMV proved CMV antigen-specific in vitro. The tendency of first-cohort TCR clusters to co-occur in the roughly 120 validation repertoires was identified by a subsequent analysis. Usually a TCR sequence was rare, but some public TCRs were found in many donors.

Points on this clone: Its antigen remains unidentified.

V dropped 4 bases and J dropped 8; count of bases not matched to a gene: 5. This CDR3 has 14 amino acids. Germline V CDR1 and CDR2: SGHNT, YYREEE (reference sequence). Here immunoSEQ multiplex PCR was the method, and the copy in TCRdb shows in-frame clones only, minus some. This table has about 170,000 clones, 96% appearing once. This rearrangement joins TRBV5-4 to TRBJ1-4, with 10 bases lining up with TRBD1. Sequenced: PBMCs. The receptor comes from a young woman in good health and CMV-seronegative. CDR3 region: CASSPGQGREKLFF. The CDR3 nucleotides are TGTGCCAGCAGCCCGGGACAGGGGCGGGAAAAACTGTTTTTT.